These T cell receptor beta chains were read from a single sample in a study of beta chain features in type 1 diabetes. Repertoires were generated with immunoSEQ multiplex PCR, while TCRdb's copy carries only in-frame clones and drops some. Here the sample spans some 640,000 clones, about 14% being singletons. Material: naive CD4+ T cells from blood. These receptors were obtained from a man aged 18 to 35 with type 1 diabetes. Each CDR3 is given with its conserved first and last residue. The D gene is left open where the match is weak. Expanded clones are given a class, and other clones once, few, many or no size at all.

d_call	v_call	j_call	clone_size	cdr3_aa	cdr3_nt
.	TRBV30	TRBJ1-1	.	CAWRTHEAFF	TGTGCCTGGAGGACCCATGAAGCTTTCTTT
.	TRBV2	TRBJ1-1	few	CASGTRRDTEAFF	TGTGCCAGCGGGACCAGGAGGGACACTGAAGCTTTCTTT
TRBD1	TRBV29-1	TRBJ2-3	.	CSAGVTGVADTQYF	TGCAGCGCGGGCGTGACAGGGGTAGCAGATACGCAGTATTTT
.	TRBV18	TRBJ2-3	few	CASSGLGDTQYF	TGTGCCAGCTCAGGGTTGGGCGATACGCAGTATTTT
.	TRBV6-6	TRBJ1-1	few	CASSLTGNTEAFF	TGTGCCAGCAGTTTGACAGGGAACACTGAAGCTTTCTTT
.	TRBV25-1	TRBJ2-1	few	CASSEAGLNEQFF	TGTGCCAGCAGTGAAGCAGGACTGAATGAGCAGTTCTTC
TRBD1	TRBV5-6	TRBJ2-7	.	CASSFGTESYEQYF	TGTGCCAGCAGCTTCGGGACAGAGTCCTACGAGCAGTACTTC
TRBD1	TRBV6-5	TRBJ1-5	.	CASRQGNQPQHF	TGTGCCAGTCGACAGGGGAATCAGCCCCAGCATTTT
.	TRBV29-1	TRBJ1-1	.	CSVRTANTVAFF	TGCAGCGTTCGGACCGCAAACACTGTAGCTTTCTTT
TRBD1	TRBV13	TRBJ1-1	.	CATVQGKGTEAFF	TGTGCCACAGTACAGGGGAAGGGAACTGAAGCTTTCTTT
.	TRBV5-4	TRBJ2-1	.	CASSRSGNEQFF	TGTGCCAGCAGCCGAAGTGGGAATGAGCAGTTCTTC